This T cell receptor beta chain was recorded in a study of early T cells in non-severe SARS-CoV-2 infection. Broader study findings: Private and CD4 specificities were missed by VDJdb matching, which favored anti-spike CD8 responses.

Individual cDNA molecules were tagged with unique molecular identifiers. TCRdb called the 5' RACE reads again in MiXCR, with one record for every CDR3 protein. The data hold 60,000 to 75,000 distinct CDR3 sequences, with 12% observed a single time. On this clonotype itself: Its target is not known.

This clonotype originated in an adult who was a healthcare worker with PCR-confirmed SARS-CoV-2 infection or an uninfected control (not recorded which). The sequenced sample consisted of whole blood.

The CDR3 region is CASSLGDLASQETQYF. The CDR3 DNA is TGCGCCAGCAGCTTGGGGGATTTGGCGAGCCAAGAGACCCAGTACTTC. The V call is TRBV5-1, the J call TRBJ2-5; D call uncertain. In germline, CDR1 is SGHRS, CDR2 YFSETQ. Deletions cut 0 bases from V and 1 base from J, with 13 bases between. The CDR3 sequence is 16 residues long.